Below, one TCR beta chain is given with its context. As yet, its antigen is unknown. After isolation, RNA underwent reverse transcription to generate cDNA as the sequencing template. Repertoires were generated with immunoSEQ multiplex PCR, while TCRdb's copy carries only in-frame clones and drops some. The repertoire includes more than 200,000 clones, around 66% of them detected once, and about 1.2% sits in the top ten. Treatment defined: oral pan-JAK inhibitor, 5-10 mg twice daily. Germline V gene lookup returns CDR1 PRHDT and CDR2 FYEKMQ (reference sequence). Trimming shortened V by 3 bases and J by 2 bases, and 10 bases separated the two germline ends. The CDR3 spans 14 residues. These data are taken from a study of CD8+ T cells in alopecia areata. Overall study results and limits: Scalp data also include sequences from resident alphabeta T cells of normal skin.

The sequence was obtained from a human donor with alopecia areata. The rearrangement joins TRBV13 to TRBJ1-2, with no clear D. The input for sequencing was CD4+ T cells sorted from blood, taken around week 46, from a patient treated with tofacitinib. CDR3 bases: TGTGCCAGCAGCTTGTTACGTCCCAACTATGGCTACACCTTC. Amino acid sequence: CASSLLRPNYGYTF.